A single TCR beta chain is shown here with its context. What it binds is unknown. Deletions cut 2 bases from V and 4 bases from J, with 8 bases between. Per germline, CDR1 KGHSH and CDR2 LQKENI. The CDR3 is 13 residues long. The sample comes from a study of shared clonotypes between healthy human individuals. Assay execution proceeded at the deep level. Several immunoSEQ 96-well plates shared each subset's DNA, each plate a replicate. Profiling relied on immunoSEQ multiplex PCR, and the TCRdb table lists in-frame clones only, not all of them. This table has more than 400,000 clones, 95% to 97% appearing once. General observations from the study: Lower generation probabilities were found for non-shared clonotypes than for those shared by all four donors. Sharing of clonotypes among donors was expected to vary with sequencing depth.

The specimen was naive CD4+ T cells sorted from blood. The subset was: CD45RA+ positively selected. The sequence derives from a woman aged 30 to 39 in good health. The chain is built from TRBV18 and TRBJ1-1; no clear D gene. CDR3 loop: CASSPIGITEAFF. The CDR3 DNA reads TGTGCCAGCTCACCAATTGGGATCACTGAAGCTTTCTTT.